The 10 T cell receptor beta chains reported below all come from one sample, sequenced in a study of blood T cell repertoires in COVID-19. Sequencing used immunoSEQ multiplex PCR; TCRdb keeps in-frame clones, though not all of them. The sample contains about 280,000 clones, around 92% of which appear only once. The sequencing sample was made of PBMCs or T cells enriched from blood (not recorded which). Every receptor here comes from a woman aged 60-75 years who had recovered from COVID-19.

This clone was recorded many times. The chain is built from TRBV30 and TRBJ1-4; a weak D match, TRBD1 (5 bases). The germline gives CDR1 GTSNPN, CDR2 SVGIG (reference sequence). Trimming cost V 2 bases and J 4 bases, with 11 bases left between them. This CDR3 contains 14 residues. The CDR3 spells CAWSLGGLNEKLFF. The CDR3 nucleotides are TGTGCCTGGAGTCTGGGGGGACTTAATGAAAAACTGTTTTTT.

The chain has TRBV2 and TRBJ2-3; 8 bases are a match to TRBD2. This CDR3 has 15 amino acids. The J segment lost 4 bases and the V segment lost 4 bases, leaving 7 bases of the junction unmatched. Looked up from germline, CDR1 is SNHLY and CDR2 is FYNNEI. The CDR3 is CASSAGGAGADTQYF. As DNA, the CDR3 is TGTGCCAGCAGTGCCGGGGGGGCCGGGGCAGATACGCAGTATTTT.

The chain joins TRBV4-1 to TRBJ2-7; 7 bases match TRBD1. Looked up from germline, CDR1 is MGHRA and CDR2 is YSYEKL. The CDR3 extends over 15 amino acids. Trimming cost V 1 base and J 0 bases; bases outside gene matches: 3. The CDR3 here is CASSQVQGTSYEQYF. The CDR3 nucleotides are TGCGCCAGCAGCCAAGTACAGGGGACCTCCTACGAGCAGTACTTC.

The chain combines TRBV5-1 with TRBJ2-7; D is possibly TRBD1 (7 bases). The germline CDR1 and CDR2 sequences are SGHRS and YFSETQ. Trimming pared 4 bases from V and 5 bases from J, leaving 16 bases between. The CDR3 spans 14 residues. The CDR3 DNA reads TGCGCCAGCAGCCCAGGCGGGACAGTGGACGAGCAGTACTTC. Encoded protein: CASSPGGTVDEQYF.

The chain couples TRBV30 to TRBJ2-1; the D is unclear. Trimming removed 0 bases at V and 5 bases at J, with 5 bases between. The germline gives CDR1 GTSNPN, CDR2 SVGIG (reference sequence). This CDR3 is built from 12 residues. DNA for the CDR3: TGTGCCTGGAGTGTCACGGACAATGAGCAGTTCTTC. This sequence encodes CAWSVTDNEQFF. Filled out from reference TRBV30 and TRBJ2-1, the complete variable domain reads SQTIHQWPATLVQPVGSPLSLECTVEGTSNPNLYWYRQAAGRGLQLLFYSVGIGQISSEVPQNLSASRPQDRQFILSSKKLLLSDSGFYLCAWSVTDNEQFFGPGTRLTVL.

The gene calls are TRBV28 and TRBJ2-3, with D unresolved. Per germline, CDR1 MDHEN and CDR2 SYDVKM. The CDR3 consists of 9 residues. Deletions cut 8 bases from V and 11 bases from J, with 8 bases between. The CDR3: CASQMRQYF. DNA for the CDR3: TGTGCCAGCCAAATGAGGCAGTATTTT. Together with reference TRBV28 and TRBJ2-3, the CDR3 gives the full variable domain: DVKVTQSSRYLVKRTGEKVFLECVQDMDHENMFWYRQDPGLGLRLIYFSYDVKMKEKGDIPEGYSVSREKKERFSLILESASTNQTSMYLCASQMRQYFGPGTRLTVL.

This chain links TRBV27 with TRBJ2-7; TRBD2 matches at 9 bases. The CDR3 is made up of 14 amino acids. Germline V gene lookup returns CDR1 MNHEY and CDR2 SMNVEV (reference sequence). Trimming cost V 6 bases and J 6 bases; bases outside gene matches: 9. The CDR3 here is CASSLRGGQSEQYF. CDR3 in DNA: TGTGCCAGCAGCCTGCGGGGGGGCCAAAGCGAGCAGTACTTC.

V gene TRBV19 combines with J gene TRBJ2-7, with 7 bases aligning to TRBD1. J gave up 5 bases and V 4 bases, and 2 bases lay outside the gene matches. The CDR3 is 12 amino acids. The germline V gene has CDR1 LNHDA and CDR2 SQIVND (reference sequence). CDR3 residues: CASSTTGDEQYF. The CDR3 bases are TGTGCCAGTAGTACAACAGGGGACGAGCAGTACTTC.

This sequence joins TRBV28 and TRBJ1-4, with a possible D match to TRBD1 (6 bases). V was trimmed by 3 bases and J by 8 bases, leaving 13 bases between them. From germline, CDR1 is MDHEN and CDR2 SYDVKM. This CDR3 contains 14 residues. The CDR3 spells CASSFRGGREKLFF. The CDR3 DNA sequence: TGTGCCAGCAGTTTCCGGGGGGGCAGGGAAAAACTGTTTTTT.

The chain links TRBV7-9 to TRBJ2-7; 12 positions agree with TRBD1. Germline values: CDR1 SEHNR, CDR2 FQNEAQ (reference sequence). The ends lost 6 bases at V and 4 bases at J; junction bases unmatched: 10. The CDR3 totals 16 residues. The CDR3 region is CASRDHAGQGAYEQYF. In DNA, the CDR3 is TGTGCCAGCAGGGACCATGCGGGACAGGGGGCTTACGAGCAGTACTTC.